This T cell receptor beta chain appears in the sequencing data of a study of blood T cell repertoires in COVID-19. At the level of the study: Sample material is recorded as cDNA or gDNA derived from T cells, B-cell-depleted T cells, or PBMCs.

CDR1 and CDR2 (germline): SGHAT, FQNNGV. The CDR3 spans 16 residues. V lost 5 bases and J 4 bases, leaving 17 bases between the germline ends. In the original workflow: Nucleated cell number was recorded as an estimate derived from reference gene primer amplification. Clones were sequenced by immunoSEQ multiplex PCR, and TCRdb holds only the in-frame ones, with some missing. The V and J calls and clone size come from that table; D and trimming were worked out from the DNA. The sample comprises 75,000 to 85,000 clones, approximately 86% of which are singletons, and 15% to 20% rests with the top ten. The V and J genes are TRBV11-2 and TRBJ2-2; maybe TRBD2 (6 bases). The sequence derives from a human donor in a cohort sampled during active COVID-19. Sequenced input: peripheral blood. The CDR3 coding sequence is TGTGCCAGCAGCATCCGCGGGGCGTCGGGCACCGGGGAGCTGTTTTTT. This codes for CASSIRGASGTGELFF.